This T cell receptor beta chain was sequenced for a study of T cell responses to AZD1222 COVID-19 vaccine. General study results and limits: White British people made up most donors, females outnumbered males, and clonal diversity was possibly underestimated. Only after the peak T cell response were repertoires sampled. Spike-wide vaccine-associated CD4 TCRs dominated at 160-218 and 743-854. Among those given AZD1222, only five or six were seropositive at baseline.

For this clone: The antigen is undetermined.

This CDR3 has 15 amino acids. CDR1 and CDR2 from the germline V gene are SEHNR and FQNEAQ (reference sequence). V lost 7 bases and J lost 4; bases outside the gene matches: 8. The method was immunoSEQ multiplex PCR; TCRdb's version includes in-frame clones alone and lacks a portion of them. The sample has around 140,000 clones, about 94% seen once. The TCR was taken from an adult in good health. The chain is built from TRBV7-9 and TRBJ2-1; 9 nucleotides line up with TRBD2. The source was peripheral blood, collected on day 0 of AZD1222 vaccination. The CDR3 protein is CASIISGSSYNEQFF. In DNA, the CDR3 is TGTGCCAGCATAATTAGCGGGAGTTCTTACAATGAGCAGTTCTTC.